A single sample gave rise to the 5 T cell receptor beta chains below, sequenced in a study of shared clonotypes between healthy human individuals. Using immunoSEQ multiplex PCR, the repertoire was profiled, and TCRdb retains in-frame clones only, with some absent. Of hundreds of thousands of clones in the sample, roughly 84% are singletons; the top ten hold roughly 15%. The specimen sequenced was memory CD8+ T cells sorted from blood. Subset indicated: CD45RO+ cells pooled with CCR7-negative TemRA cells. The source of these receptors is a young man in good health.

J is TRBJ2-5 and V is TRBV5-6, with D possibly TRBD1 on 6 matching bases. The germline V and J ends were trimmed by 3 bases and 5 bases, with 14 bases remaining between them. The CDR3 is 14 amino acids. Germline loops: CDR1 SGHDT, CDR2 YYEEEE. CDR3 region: CASSSPYGGETQYF. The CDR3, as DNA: TGTGCCAGCAGCTCCCCTTATGGGGGCGAGACCCAGTACTTC.

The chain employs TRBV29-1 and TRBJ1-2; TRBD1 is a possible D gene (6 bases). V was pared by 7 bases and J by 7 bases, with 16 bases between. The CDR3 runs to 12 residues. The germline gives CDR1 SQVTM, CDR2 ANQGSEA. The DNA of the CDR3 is TGCAGCGCGGGGGCCTGGGACCCTGGCTACACCTTC. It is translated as CSAGAWDPGYTF.

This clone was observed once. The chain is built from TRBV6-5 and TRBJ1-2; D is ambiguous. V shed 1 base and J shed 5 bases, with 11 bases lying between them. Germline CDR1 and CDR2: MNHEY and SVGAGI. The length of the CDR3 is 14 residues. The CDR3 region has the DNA TGTGCCAGCAGTTACTTCCCTGAGACGTATGGCTACACCTTC. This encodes CASSYFPETYGYTF.

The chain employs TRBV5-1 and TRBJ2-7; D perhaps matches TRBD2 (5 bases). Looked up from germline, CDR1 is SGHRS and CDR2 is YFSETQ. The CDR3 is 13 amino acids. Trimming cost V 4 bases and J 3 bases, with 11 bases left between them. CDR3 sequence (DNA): TGCGCCAGCAGCCCCGAGGGCGGCTACGAGCAGTACTTC. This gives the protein CASSPEGGYEQYF. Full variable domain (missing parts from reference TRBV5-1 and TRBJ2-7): KAGVTQTPRYLIKTRGQQVTLSCSPISGHRSVSWYQQTPGQGLQFLFEYFSETQRNKGNFPGRFSGRQFSNSRSEMNVSTLELGDSALYLCASSPEGGYEQYFGPGTRLTVT.

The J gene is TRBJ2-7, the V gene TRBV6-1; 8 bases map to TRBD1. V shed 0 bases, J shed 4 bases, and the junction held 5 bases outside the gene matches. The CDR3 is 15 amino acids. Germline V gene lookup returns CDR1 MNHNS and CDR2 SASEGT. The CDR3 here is CASSEAGTGRYEQYF. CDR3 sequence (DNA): TGTGCCAGCAGTGAAGCCGGGACAGGAAGATACGAGCAGTACTTC.